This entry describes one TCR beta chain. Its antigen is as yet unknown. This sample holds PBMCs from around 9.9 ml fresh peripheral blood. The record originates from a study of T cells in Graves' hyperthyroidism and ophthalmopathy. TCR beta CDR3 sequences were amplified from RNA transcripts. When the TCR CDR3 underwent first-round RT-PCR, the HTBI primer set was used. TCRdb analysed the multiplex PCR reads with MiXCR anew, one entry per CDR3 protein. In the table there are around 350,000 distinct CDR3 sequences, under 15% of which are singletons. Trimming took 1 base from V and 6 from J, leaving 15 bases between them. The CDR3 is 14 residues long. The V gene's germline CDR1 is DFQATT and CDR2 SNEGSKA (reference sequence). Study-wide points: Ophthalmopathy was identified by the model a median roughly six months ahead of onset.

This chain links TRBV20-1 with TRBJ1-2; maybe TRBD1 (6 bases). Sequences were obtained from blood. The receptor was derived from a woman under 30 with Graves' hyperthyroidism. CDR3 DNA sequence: TGCAGTGCTAGAGGTTCACAGGGAGGGGATGGCTACACCTTC. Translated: CSARGSQGGDGYTF.